This T cell receptor (beta chain) came from a study of esophageal squamous cell carcinoma under preoperative chemotherapy. As for the study in general: Samples included peripheral blood T cells as well as tumor-infiltrating lymphocytes. Broader study findings: Clonal contraction, more than amplification, hit abundant clones after paclitaxel-nedaplatin. After chemotherapy, TCR diversity rose significantly in peripheral T cells but not in tumor-infiltrating lymphocytes.

This clonotype was recorded at least ten times. Its antigen is currently unknown. MiXCR, run by TCRdb on the PCR reads, gives a single entry per CDR3 protein. The sample yields over 9,500 distinct CDR3 sequences, around half seen once. Looked up from germline, CDR1 is MRHNA and CDR2 is SNTAGT. This CDR3 region has 11 residues. Trimming stripped 0 bases from V and 7 bases from J, with 0 bases between. Time point described: before preoperative PTX-NDP chemotherapy. Preoperative chemotherapy with paclitaxel-nedaplatin was given to patients before surgery. J is TRBJ2-2 and V is TRBV6-4, with unresolved D. This TCR derives from a human donor with esophageal squamous cell carcinoma. The donor label of this sample is uncertain. The sample was acquired from a patient given preoperative chemotherapy. In nucleotides, the CDR3 is TGTGCCAGCAGTGACTCCGGGGAGCTGTTTTTT. Translated, it gives CASSDSGELFF.